The 24 T cell receptor beta chains below were found in one sample sequenced in a study of breast tumors, draining lymph nodes, adjacent tissues. One entry per CDR3 protein results from TCRdb running MiXCR on the multiplex PCR reads. Of 290,000 or so distinct CDR3 sequences in the sample, roughly 30% were seen once. Axillary draining lymph nodes of breast cancer patients supplied the node samples. The sequenced sample consisted of axillary lymph node tissue. The receptors originated from a female donor with breast cancer. Some clones in this sample may be carry-over from other donors' samples.

As concerns this clonotype: Because it lacks the conserved phenylalanine or tryptophan at the end, this CDR3 is likely a read error. It is unclear where the CDR3 begins or ends on the DNA, so no DNA is shown, and the CDR3 is as TCRdb lists it. V gene TRBV5-1 combines with J gene TRBJ1-2; the table's D call of TRBD1 was not tested on the DNA. The CDR3 sequence runs 8 residues, both termini included. CDR1 and CDR2 (germline): SGHRS, YFSETQ. CDR3 loop: CASSSRDR.

With respect to this clonotype: The CDR3 end shows no conserved phenylalanine or tryptophan, and so a read error is likely. The chain combines TRBV7-6 with TRBJ1-2; TRBD1 agrees at 8 bases. The germline gives CDR1 SGHVS, CDR2 FNYEAQ. This CDR3 has 14 residues. Written as DNA, the CDR3 is TGTGCCAGCAGCTTCGGGGACAGGAACTATGACTACACCCTC. Translation: CASSFGDRNYDYTL.

In its sample, this clonotype was seen many times. The rearrangement links TRBV5-1 to TRBJ2-3; 8 nucleotides align to TRBD2. The CDR3 runs to 14 residues. The germline gives CDR1 SGHRS, CDR2 YFSETQ. V was clipped by 3 bases and J by 5 bases; unmatched bases: 5. The CDR3 loop is CASSSGLGEDTQYF. CDR3 sequence (DNA): TGCGCCAGCAGCTCGGGACTAGGGGAAGATACGCAGTATTTT.

This clonotype was observed a few times. The chain couples TRBV5-1 to TRBJ2-1; 8 bases are shared with TRBD1. J lost 6 bases, V lost 4 bases, and 6 bases had no gene match. This CDR3 spans 14 amino acids. The germline V gene encodes CDR1 SGHRS and CDR2 YFSETQ. The CDR3, as DNA: TGCGCCAGCAGCCGTAGGACAGGGCGCAATGAGCAGTTCTTC. Amino acid sequence: CASSRRTGRNEQFF.

The chain is built from TRBV30 and TRBJ1-3; TRBD1 is a possible D gene (5 bases). CDR1 is GTSNPN, CDR2 SVGIG, per germline (reference sequence). The CDR3 runs to 16 residues. V was shortened by 1 base and J by 5 bases, with 18 bases between the two germline ends. The CDR3 sequence: CAWSARTGGGRNTIYF. The CDR3 region has the DNA TGTGCCTGGAGTGCGCGGACCGGGGGTGGCAGAAACACCATATATTTT.

This clonotype occurred many times. CDR3 sequence: CASSLPSAGALMAGELFF. The CDR3 DNA is TGTGCCAGCAGCTTACCGTCAGCGGGAGCTTTAATGGCCGGGGAGCTGTTTTTT. The chain uses TRBV7-2 and TRBJ2-2, with 8 bases aligning to TRBD2. CDR1 is SGHTA and CDR2 is FQGNSA in the germline V gene. The CDR3 totals 18 residues. Losses at the gene ends were 2 bases for V and 6 bases for J; bases not matched to a gene: 14.

This clonotype was recorded at least ten times. The CDR3 DNA follows: TGCGCCAGCGGGACAGGGAAGTACGAGCAGTACTTC. Its translation: CASGTGKYEQYF. J is TRBJ2-7 and V is TRBV10-2, with 9 positions matching TRBD1. This CDR3 has 12 residues. Germline values: CDR1 WSHSY, CDR2 SAAADI. V trimming: 8 bases; J trimming: 4 bases; junction bases outside the gene matches: 3.

The chain carries TRBV7-2 and TRBJ2-2; D remains unclear. Germline assignment: CDR1 SGHTA and CDR2 FQGNSA. This CDR3 contains 8 residues. V dropped 0 bases and J dropped 16 bases, with 0 bases sitting between them. The CDR3 sequence is CASSLAFF. The DNA for the CDR3 is TGTGCCAGCAGCTTAGCGTTTTTT.

This clonotype was picked up many times. The rearrangement joins TRBV20-1 to TRBJ2-1, with TRBD2 matching 7 bases. Germline lookup yields CDR1 DFQATT and CDR2 SNEGSKA (reference sequence). This CDR3 spans 12 amino acids. Unmatched junction bases numbered 5, after V lost 6 bases and J lost 6 bases. For the CDR3, the DNA is TGCAGTGCCGCGTGGGAGGGCAATGAGCAGTTCTTC. Its translation: CSAAWEGNEQFF.

As regards this clonotype: Because the CDR3 is missing its conserved closing phenylalanine or tryptophan, this is likely a read error. The limits of the CDR3 on the DNA are not certain, so only TCRdb's listed CDR3 is given. V gene TRBV6-5 combines with J gene TRBJ1-6. Germline V gene sequence: CDR1 MNHEY, CDR2 SVGAGI. Including both end residues, the CDR3 is 9 amino acids long. This chain's CDR3 is CASSYALTS.

V gene TRBV2 combines with J gene TRBJ2-3; 10 bases match TRBD2. The CDR3 is 14 residues long. Trimming cost V 6 bases and J 6 bases; bases outside gene matches: 6. The germline CDR1 and CDR2 sequences are SNHLY and FYNNEI. CDR3 DNA: TGTGCCAGCAGGGCTGGACTAGCGGTGGATACGCAGTATTTT. It is translated as CASRAGLAVDTQYF.

There are a few counts of this clonotype. This may be a read error: a much more frequent sequence differs by one nucleotide. This is likely a read error, given that the CDR3 carries no conserved phenylalanine or tryptophan at its end. This rearrangement joins TRBV7-8 to TRBJ2-1; no clear D. CDR1 and CDR2 (germline): SGHVS, FQNEAQ. This CDR3 comprises 14 residues. Trimming stripped 1 base from V and 9 bases from J, with 13 bases between. CDR3 in amino acids: CASSLGASVGEQFL. Here the CDR3 DNA reads TGTGCCAGCAGCTTAGGGGCGTCCGTCGGTGAGCAGTTCCTC.

As to this clonotype: This may stem from a read error, because a much larger clone lies one nucleotide away. V and J are TRBV5-5 and TRBJ2-1, with 14 positions matching TRBD2. The CDR3 runs 15 residues. Germline assignment: CDR1 SGHKS and CDR2 YYEKEE (reference sequence). CDR3 sequence: CASRPGTSGGNEQLF. CDR3 DNA sequence: TGTGCCAGCAGACCAGGGACTAGCGGGGGCAATGAGCAGCTCTTC.

The chain employs TRBV6-6 and TRBJ1-5, with a tentative D call TRBD1 (5 bases). Germline loops: CDR1 MNHNY, CDR2 SVGAGI (reference sequence). The CDR3 consists of 15 residues. V lost 5 bases and J lost 7, with 18 bases in between. CDR3 DNA sequence: TGTGCCAGCAGTCCCCGGGGAGGGGTCGTACAGCCCCAGCATTTT. Protein: CASSPRGGVVQPQHF.

On this clonotype: A much larger clone lies one base from this, so it may be a read error. The chain is built from TRBV20-1 and TRBJ2-7; D not resolved. CDR1 is DFQATT, CDR2 SNEGSKA, per germline (reference sequence). CDR3 length equals 13 residues. In DNA, the CDR3 is TGCAGTGCCGCAGAACCTTTCTTTTACGAGCAGCACTTC. It codes for CSAAEPFFYEQHF.

For this clonotype: A much larger clone differs from this one at a single base, so this may be a read error. This chain joins TRBV20-1 and TRBJ2-3; 11 bases are shared with TRBD2. V dropped 5 bases and J dropped 5; count of bases not matched to a gene: 9. CDR3 size: 15 residues. CDR1 and CDR2 from the germline V gene are DFQATT and SNEGSKA (reference sequence). The chain's CDR3 is CSAGDSGRGEDTQYF. The DNA of the CDR3 is TGCAGTGCTGGGGATAGCGGGAGGGGTGAAGATACGCAGTATTTT.

This clonotype came up a few times. A much larger clone lies one base from this, so it may be a read error. The V call is TRBV5-4, the J call TRBJ2-5; D is perhaps TRBD1 (6 bases). The germline V gene encodes CDR1 SGHNT and CDR2 YYREEE (reference sequence). The CDR3 runs 14 residues. Trimming shortened V by 2 bases and J by 5 bases, and 13 bases separated the two germline ends. The DNA of the CDR3 is TGTGCCAGCAGCTTCCGACAGGCTTTGGAGACCCAGTACTTC. Its translation: CASSFRQALETQYF.

This rearrangement joins TRBV5-5 to TRBJ1-1; D not certain. The CDR3 is made up of 15 amino acids. Trimming shortened V by 1 base and J by 0 bases, and 10 bases separated the two germline ends. Germline CDR1 and CDR2: SGHKS and YYEKEE (reference sequence). CDR3 loop: CASSLTDGLNTEAFF. CDR3 nucleotides: TGTGCCAGCAGCTTGACAGATGGTTTGAACACTGAAGCTTTCTTT.

This clonotype was counted many times. The CDR3 protein is CASSMLDTQYF. CDR3 nucleotide sequence: TGTGCCAGTAGTATGCTAGATACGCAGTATTTT. The chain is built from TRBV19 and TRBJ2-3; no clear D gene. Germline CDR1 is LNHDA and CDR2 is SQIVND (reference sequence). With 3 bases removed from V and 5 bases from J, the gap between germline ends came to 3 bases. This CDR3 contains 11 residues.

This clonotype was seen at least ten times. The chain combines TRBV4-1 with TRBJ2-5; TRBD2 might be the D (5 bases). Germline lookup yields CDR1 MGHRA and CDR2 YSYEKL. Trimming took 0 bases from V and 2 from J, leaving 19 bases between them. The CDR3 covers 18 residues. CDR3 nucleotide sequence: TGCGCCAGCAGCCAAGAAAGATTGACTGGGAGACTACAAGAGACCCAGTACTTC. Translated, it gives CASSQERLTGRLQETQYF.

This rearrangement joins TRBV7-9 to TRBJ2-7; 9 bases map to TRBD2. V shed 4 bases, J shed 8 bases, and the junction held 15 bases outside the gene matches. Per the germline V gene, CDR1 is SEHNR and CDR2 is FQNEAQ (reference sequence). CDR3 size: 16 residues. The CDR3 sequence: CASSSWTSEYLLKQYF. The CDR3 nucleotides are TGTGCCAGCAGCTCATGGACTAGCGAGTACCTCTTGAAGCAGTACTTC.

Only a few counts were recorded for this clonotype. This rearrangement joins TRBV5-4 to TRBJ2-1, with 11 bases matching TRBD2. Trimming cost V 4 bases and J 5 bases; bases outside gene matches: 8. This CDR3 comprises 16 residues. Looked up from germline, CDR1 is SGHNT and CDR2 is YYREEE (reference sequence). The CDR3, as DNA: TGTGCCAGCAGCCTAGATCTAGCGGGAGGACACAATGAGCAGTTCTTC. This translates into CASSLDLAGGHNEQFF.

Ten or more counts support this clonotype. CDR3 in amino acids: CSAREERGPSSYNSPLHF. The CDR3, as DNA: TGCAGTGCTAGAGAGGAGAGAGGACCGAGCTCCTATAATTCACCCCTCCACTTT. This chain connects TRBV20-1 to TRBJ1-6; D is uncertain. V lost 0 bases and J 0 bases, leaving 15 bases between the germline ends. The CDR3 spans 18 residues. In germline, CDR1 is DFQATT, CDR2 SNEGSKA (reference sequence).

Comment on this clonotype: A much larger clone is a single base away; this may be a read error. V is TRBV11-1 and J is TRBJ2-5; D is uncertain. This CDR3 contains 17 residues. CDR1 SGHAT and CDR2 FQDESV come from the germline V gene (reference sequence). The ends were cut back, 1 base at V and 4 bases at J, with 19 bases in the middle. The CDR3 DNA follows: TGTGCCAGCAGCTTAGGAAATTTGCCCCGGAATCGAGAGACCCAGTACTTC. Residues: CASSLGNLPRNRETQYF.